The T cell receptor beta chain under discussion was sequenced for a study of graft-versus-host responses after intestinal transplantation. Profiled with immunoSEQ multiplex PCR; TCRdb holds only in-frame clones, not every one. This table has about 71,000 clones, 90% appearing once. Looked up from germline, CDR1 is MNHNS and CDR2 is SASEGT. The CDR3 contains 14 residues. V lost 5 bases and J lost 2; bases outside the gene matches: 1. With respect to this clone: As yet, its antigen is unknown.

The rearrangement joins TRBV6-1 to TRBJ2-1, with 9 bases fitting TRBD2. Sequenced material: unstimulated CD8+ T cells sorted from spleen or lymph node cells, taken before intestinal transplant. The origin of this receptor is a human donor who received an intestinal transplant. CDR3 sequence: CASSRGGAYNEQFF. Written as DNA, the CDR3 is TGTGCCAGCAGTCGCGGGGGGGCCTACAATGAGCAGTTCTTC.